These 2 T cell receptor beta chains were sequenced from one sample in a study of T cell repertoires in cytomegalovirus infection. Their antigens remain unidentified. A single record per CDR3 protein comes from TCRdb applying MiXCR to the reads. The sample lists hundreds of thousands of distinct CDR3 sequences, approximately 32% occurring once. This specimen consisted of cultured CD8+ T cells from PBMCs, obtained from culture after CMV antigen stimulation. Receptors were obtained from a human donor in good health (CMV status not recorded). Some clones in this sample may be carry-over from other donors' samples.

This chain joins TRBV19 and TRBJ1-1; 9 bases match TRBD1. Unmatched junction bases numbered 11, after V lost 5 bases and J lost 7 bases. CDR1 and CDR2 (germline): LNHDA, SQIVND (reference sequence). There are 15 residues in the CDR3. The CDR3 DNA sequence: TGTGCCAGTAGTGCGCCGGGACAGGGTCTTATTGAAGCTTTCTTT. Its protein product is CASSAPGQGLIEAFF.

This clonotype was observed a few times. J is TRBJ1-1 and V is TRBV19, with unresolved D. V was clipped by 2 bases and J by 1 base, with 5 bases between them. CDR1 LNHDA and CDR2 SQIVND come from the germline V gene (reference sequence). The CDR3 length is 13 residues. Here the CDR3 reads CASSISSNTEAFF. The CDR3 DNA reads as TGTGCCAGTAGTATATCGTCGAACACTGAAGCTTTCTTT.